This TCR beta chain was profiled in a study of shared clonotypes between healthy human individuals. Naive CD8 cells comprised CD45RO-negative, CCR7-positively selected cells, excluding terminally differentiated effector memory CD45RA+ cells. Trimming cost V 5 bases and J 2 bases; bases outside gene matches: 6. Looked up from germline, CDR1 is SGHVS and CDR2 is FNYEAQ. This CDR3 contains 15 residues. Repertoires were generated with immunoSEQ multiplex PCR, while TCRdb's copy carries only in-frame clones and drops some. The sample comprises about 2.2 million clones, 85% to 95% of which are singletons, and under 2% rests with the top ten.

This receptor was identified in a man younger than 35 in good health. Some clones in this sample may be carry-over from other donors' samples. This sequence joins TRBV7-6 and TRBJ2-7; TRBD2 aligns across 10 bases. Sequencing used naive CD8+ T cells from PBMCs. The DNA for the CDR3 is TGTGCCAGCAGCCCCCAAAGCGGGAGGGCCTACGAGCAGTACTTC. Translated, it gives CASSPQSGRAYEQYF. The variable domain in full, with the rest retrieved from reference TRBV7-6 and TRBJ2-7, is GAGVSQSPRYKVTKRGQDVALRCDPISGHVSLYWYRQALGQGPEFLTYFNYEAQQDKSGLPNDRFSAERPEGSISTLTIQRTEQRDSAMYRCASSPQSGRAYEQYFGPGTRLTVT.